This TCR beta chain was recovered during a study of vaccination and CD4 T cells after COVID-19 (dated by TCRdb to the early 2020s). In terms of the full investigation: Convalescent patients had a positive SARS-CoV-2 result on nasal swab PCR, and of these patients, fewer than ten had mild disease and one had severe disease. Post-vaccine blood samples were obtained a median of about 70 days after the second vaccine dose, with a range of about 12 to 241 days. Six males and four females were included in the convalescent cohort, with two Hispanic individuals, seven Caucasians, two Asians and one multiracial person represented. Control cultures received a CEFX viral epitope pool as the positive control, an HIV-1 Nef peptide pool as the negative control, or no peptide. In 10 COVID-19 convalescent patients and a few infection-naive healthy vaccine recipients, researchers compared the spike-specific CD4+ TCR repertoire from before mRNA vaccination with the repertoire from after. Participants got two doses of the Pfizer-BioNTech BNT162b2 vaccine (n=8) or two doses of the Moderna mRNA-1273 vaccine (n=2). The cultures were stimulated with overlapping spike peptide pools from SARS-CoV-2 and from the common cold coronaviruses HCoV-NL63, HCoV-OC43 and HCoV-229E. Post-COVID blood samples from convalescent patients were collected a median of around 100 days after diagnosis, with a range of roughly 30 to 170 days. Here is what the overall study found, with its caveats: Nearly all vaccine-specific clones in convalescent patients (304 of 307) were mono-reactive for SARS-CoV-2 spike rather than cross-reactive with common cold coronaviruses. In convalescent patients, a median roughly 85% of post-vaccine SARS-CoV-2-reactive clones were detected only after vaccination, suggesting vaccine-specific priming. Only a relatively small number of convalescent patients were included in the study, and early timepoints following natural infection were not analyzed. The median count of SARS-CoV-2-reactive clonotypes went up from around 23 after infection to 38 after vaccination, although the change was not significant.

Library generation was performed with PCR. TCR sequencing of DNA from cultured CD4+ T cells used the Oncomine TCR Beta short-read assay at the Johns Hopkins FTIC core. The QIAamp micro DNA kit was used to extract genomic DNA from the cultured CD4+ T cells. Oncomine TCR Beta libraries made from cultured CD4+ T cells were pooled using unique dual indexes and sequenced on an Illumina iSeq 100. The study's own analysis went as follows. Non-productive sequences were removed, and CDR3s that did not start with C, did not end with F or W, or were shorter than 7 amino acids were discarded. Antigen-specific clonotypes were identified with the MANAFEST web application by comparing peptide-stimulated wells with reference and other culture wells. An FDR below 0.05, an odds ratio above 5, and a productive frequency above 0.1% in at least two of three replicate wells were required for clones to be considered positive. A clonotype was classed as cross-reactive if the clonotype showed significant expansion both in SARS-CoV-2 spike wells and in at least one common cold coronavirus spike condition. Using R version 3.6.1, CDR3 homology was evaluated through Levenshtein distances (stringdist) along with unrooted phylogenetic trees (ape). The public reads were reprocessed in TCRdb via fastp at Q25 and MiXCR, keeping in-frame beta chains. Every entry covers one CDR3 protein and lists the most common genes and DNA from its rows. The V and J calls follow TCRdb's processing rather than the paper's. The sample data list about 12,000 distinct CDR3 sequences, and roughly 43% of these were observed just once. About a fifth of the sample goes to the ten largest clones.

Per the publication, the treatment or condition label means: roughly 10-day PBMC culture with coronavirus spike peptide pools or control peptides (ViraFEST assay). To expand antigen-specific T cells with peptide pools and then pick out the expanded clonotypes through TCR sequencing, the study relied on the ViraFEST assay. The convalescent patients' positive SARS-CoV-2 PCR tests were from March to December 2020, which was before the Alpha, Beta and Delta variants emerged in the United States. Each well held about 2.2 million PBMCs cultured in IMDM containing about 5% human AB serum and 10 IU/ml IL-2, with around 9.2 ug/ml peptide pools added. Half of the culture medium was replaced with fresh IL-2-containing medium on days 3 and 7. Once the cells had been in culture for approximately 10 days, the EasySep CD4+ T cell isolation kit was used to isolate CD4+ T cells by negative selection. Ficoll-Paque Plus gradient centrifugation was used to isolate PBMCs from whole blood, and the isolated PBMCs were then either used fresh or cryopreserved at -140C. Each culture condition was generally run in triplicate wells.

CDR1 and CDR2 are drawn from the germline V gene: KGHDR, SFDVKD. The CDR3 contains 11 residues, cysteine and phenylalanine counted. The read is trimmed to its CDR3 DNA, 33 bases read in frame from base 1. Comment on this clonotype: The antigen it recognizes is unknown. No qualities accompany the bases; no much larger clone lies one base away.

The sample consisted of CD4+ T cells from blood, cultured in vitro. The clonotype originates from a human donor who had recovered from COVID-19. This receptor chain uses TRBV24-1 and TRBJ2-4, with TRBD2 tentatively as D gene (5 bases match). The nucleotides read TGTGCGAGGGCGGCGGCAAACATTCAGTACTTC. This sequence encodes CARAAANIQYF.